This T cell receptor beta chain was observed in a study of shared clonotypes between healthy human individuals. Study findings and constraints: Rarefaction gave evidence that sorted-subset sequencing remained incomplete despite large depth.

Donors were healthy HIV-negative adults without recently reported acute infections or vaccinations. V was pared by 4 bases and J by 3 bases, with 24 bases between. Germline V gene lookup returns CDR1 MDHEN and CDR2 SYDVKM. CDR3 size: 18 residues. Clones were sequenced by immunoSEQ multiplex PCR, and TCRdb holds only the in-frame ones, with some missing. This sample carries some 900,000 clones, 60% to 85% of them seen once, and the ten largest clones take nearly 1.5%. A remark on this clone: Its antigen is as yet unknown.

The TCR comes from a young man in good health. V is TRBV28 and J is TRBJ1-1, with D tentatively TRBD1 (5 bases). What was sequenced was memory CD4+ T cells sorted from blood. Subset meaning: CD45RA-negative fraction. The CDR3 DNA is TGTGCCAGCAGTTATTTTGTCTCCATGACCAGGGCGGACACTGAAGCTTTCTTT. This translates into CASSYFVSMTRADTEAFF.